This record covers a single TCR beta chain. Trimming took off 7 bases at V and 0 bases at J, with 16 bases between the two ends. The CDR3 runs to 17 residues. A mixed TRB-A/B primer pool amplified rearranged TRB by multiplex touch-down PCR. One entry per CDR3 protein results from TCRdb running MiXCR on the multiplex PCR reads. This sample has about 9,800 distinct CDR3 sequences, with approximately 35% found just once. TCR beta rearrangements were amplified from peripheral blood genomic DNA. The source of the sample is a study of T cell repertoires in aging, cancer and after chemotherapy. The sequence was collected from a human donor in good health. Material: blood. V and J are TRBV12-3 or TRBV12-4 and TRBJ2-6; maybe TRBD1 (5 bases). CDR3 nucleotide sequence: TGTGCCAGCACCCTCGACAGCCCCGGCTCTGGGGCCAACGTCCTGACTTTC. It codes for CASTLDSPGSGANVLTF.